The 22 T cell receptor beta chains in this list originate from one sample, sequenced in a study of blood T cell repertoires in COVID-19. Here immunoSEQ multiplex PCR was the method, and the copy in TCRdb shows in-frame clones only, minus some. The sample shows 95,000 to 100,000 clones, 80% to 90% of them seen only once. The sequenced material came from peripheral blood. Source of these receptors: a woman in her 30s with acute or convalescent COVID-19.

The chain links TRBV2 to TRBJ2-1; D is undetermined. Germline loops: CDR1 SNHLY, CDR2 FYNNEI. CDR3 length: 12 amino acids. The ends were cut back, 11 bases at V and 9 bases at J, with 17 bases in the middle. The DNA for the CDR3 is TGTGCCTATAATTCCCTCGGGTCTGAGCAGTTCTTC. Protein: CAYNSLGSEQFF. Using reference TRBV2 and TRBJ2-1 for the parts outside the CDR3, the full variable domain is EPEVTQTPSHQVTQMGQEVILRCVPISNHLYFYWYRQILGQKVEFLVSFYNNEISEKSEIFDDQFSVERPDGSNFTLKIRSTKLEDSAMYFCAYNSLGSEQFFGPGTRLTVL.

This clone has only one observation. The chain employs TRBV5-1 and TRBJ2-6, with 9 bases matching TRBD1. After removal of 0 bases from V and 0 bases from J, the junction contained 10 bases not matched to a gene. CDR1 and CDR2 (germline): SGHRS, YFSETQ. The CDR3 totals 20 residues. This chain's CDR3 is CASSLVPQGQGLSGANVLTF. The CDR3, as DNA: TGCGCCAGCAGCTTGGTCCCGCAAGGACAGGGGCTCTCTGGGGCCAACGTCCTGACTTTC.

V usage is TRBV6-5 and J usage is TRBJ1-2; TRBD1 matches at 8 bases. Germline lookup yields CDR1 MNHEY and CDR2 SVGAGI. V lost 8 bases, J lost 3 bases, and 5 bases stayed unmatched. The CDR3 is 13 amino acids. CDR3 protein: CASRDRSYYGYTF. The CDR3 nucleotides are TGTGCCAGCCGGGACAGGAGCTACTATGGCTACACCTTC.

The V and J genes are TRBV5-8 and TRBJ1-2; 11 bases are a match to TRBD1. Germline assignment: CDR1 SGHTS and CDR2 YDEGEE. Trimming cost V 0 bases and J 5 bases; bases outside gene matches: 9. This CDR3 has 17 residues. The CDR3 coding sequence is TGTGCCAGCAGCTTGGTTATTAGGGGACAGGGGGTTTATGGCTACACCTTC. Its translation is CASSLVIRGQGVYGYTF.

This clone was detected only once. This sequence joins TRBV5-6 and TRBJ1-5; TRBD1 might be the D (5 bases). Trimming pared 0 bases from V and 0 bases from J, leaving 7 bases between. Germline V lookup: CDR1 SGHDT, CDR2 YYEEEE. The CDR3 has 15 residues. Written as DNA, the CDR3 is TGTGCCAGCAGCTTGGGGGGCCGTAGCAATCAGCCCCAGCATTTT. Translated: CASSLGGRSNQPQHF.

The sample holds one count of this clone. The gene calls are TRBV9 and TRBJ2-2; 8 nucleotides align to TRBD1. The germline V gene has CDR1 SGDLS and CDR2 YYNGEE. V gave up 4 bases and J gave up 7 bases; unmatched junction bases: 12. The CDR3 is 16 amino acids. This CDR3 is CASSPRTGSSVGELFF. In DNA, the CDR3 is TGTGCCAGCAGCCCACGGACAGGGAGTTCGGTCGGGGAGCTGTTTTTT. Full variable domain (outside the CDR3, taken from reference TRBV9 and TRBJ2-2): DSGVTQTPKHLITATGQRVTLRCSPRSGDLSVYWYQQSLDQGLQFLIQYYNGEERAKGNILERFSAQQFPDLHSELNLSSLELGDSALYFCASSPRTGSSVGELFFGEGSRLTVL.

The chain couples TRBV27 to TRBJ1-1; 7 bases align to TRBD1. Germline V gives CDR1 MNHEY, CDR2 SMNVEV (reference sequence). This CDR3 region has 14 residues. The junction had 4 bases not matched to a gene; V was cut back by 5 bases and J by 1 base. The CDR3 sequence is CASSAGQRNTEAFF. For the CDR3, the DNA is TGTGCCAGCAGTGCGGGACAGAGGAACACTGAAGCTTTCTTT.

The V gene is TRBV24-1, the J gene TRBJ2-7, with 10 nucleotides matching TRBD1. Germline V lookup: CDR1 KGHDR, CDR2 SFDVKD. This CDR3 has 16 residues. Losses at the gene ends were 2 bases for V and 0 bases for J; bases not matched to a gene: 3. For the CDR3, the DNA is TGTGCCACCAGTGATTCCGGGACAGGGGTCTCCTACGAGCAGTACTTC. Amino acids: CATSDSGTGVSYEQYF.

The J gene is TRBJ1-1, the V gene TRBV13, with D maybe TRBD1 (5 bases). Germline V CDR1 and CDR2: PRHDT, FYEKMQ (reference sequence). CDR3 size: 15 residues. Trimming left V 0 bases short and J 0 bases short, with 8 bases between. This CDR3 reads CASSLGRAMNTEAFF. DNA for the CDR3: TGTGCCAGCAGCTTAGGCAGGGCAATGAACACTGAAGCTTTCTTT.

This chain joins TRBV9 and TRBJ2-7; D might be TRBD1 (6 bases). Trimming left V 5 bases short and J 2 bases short, with 14 bases between. The CDR3 sequence is 14 residues long. Germline loops: CDR1 SGDLS, CDR2 YYNGEE. CDR3 sequence (DNA): TGTGCCAGCAGTGCACAGGGTAAGCCCTACGAGCAGTACTTC. The encoded protein is CASSAQGKPYEQYF. Full variable domain (remainder filled in from reference TRBV9 and TRBJ2-7): DSGVTQTPKHLITATGQRVTLRCSPRSGDLSVYWYQQSLDQGLQFLIQYYNGEERAKGNILERFSAQQFPDLHSELNLSSLELGDSALYFCASSAQGKPYEQYFGPGTRLTVT.

The chain carries TRBV4-2 and TRBJ1-5; D may be TRBD1 (6 bases). The CDR3 spans 14 residues. The V and J ends lost 4 bases and 8 bases respectively, with 15 bases between them. CDR1 is LGHNA and CDR2 is YNFKEQ in the germline V gene. As DNA, the CDR3 is TGTGCCAGCAGCCGGGGACAACCACCGGAGCCCCAGCATTTT. It codes for CASSRGQPPEPQHF.

This rearrangement joins TRBV10-2 to TRBJ2-3; 8 bases agree with TRBD2. CDR3 length: 21 residues. V shed 5 bases, J shed 6 bases, and the junction held 28 bases outside the gene matches. CDR1 and CDR2 from the germline V gene are WSHSY and SAAADI. Written as DNA, the CDR3 is TGCGCCAGCAGTACCTCGTGGGCCACGAGGGGACTAGGGGCCGGGCGGGATACGCAGTATTTT. Its translation: CASSTSWATRGLGAGRDTQYF.

V is TRBV5-4 and J is TRBJ2-3; a weak D match, TRBD1 (5 bases). The CDR3 extends over 13 amino acids. The germline gives CDR1 SGHNT, CDR2 YYREEE (reference sequence). V shed 0 bases and J shed 8 bases, with 10 bases lying between them. DNA for the CDR3: TGTGCCAGCAGCTTGGAGGGGCCCAGTACGCAGTATTTT. It is translated as CASSLEGPSTQYF.

The chain combines TRBV6-6 with TRBJ2-2, with TRBD1 matching over 8 bases. There are 16 residues in the CDR3. Germline CDR1 and CDR2: MNHNY and SVGAGI (reference sequence). The V and J ends lost 2 bases and 2 bases, in that order; junction bases with no gene match: 4. The CDR3 sequence: CASSYPGTGNTGELFF. CDR3 in DNA: TGTGCCAGCAGTTACCCCGGGACAGGAAACACCGGGGAGCTGTTTTTT.

The chain joins TRBV2 to TRBJ2-7; 7 bases are a match to TRBD1. Germline trimming cut 8 bases from V and 3 bases from J; bases unmatched to any gene: 7. CDR1 and CDR2 (germline): SNHLY, FYNNEI. The CDR3 sequence is 13 residues long. The CDR3: CASQRGGSYEQYF. The CDR3, as DNA: TGTGCCAGCCAGAGAGGGGGCAGCTACGAGCAGTACTTC.

This sequence joins TRBV19 and TRBJ1-5, with unresolved D. This CDR3 region has 16 residues. The germline gives CDR1 LNHDA, CDR2 SQIVND (reference sequence). Trimming shortened V by 1 base and J by 1 base, and 11 bases separated the two germline ends. The CDR3 nucleotides read TGTGCCAGTAGTATAGCCTGGGAGAAGAGCAATCAGCCCCAGCATTTT. It encodes CASSIAWEKSNQPQHF.

The chain uses TRBV7-9 and TRBJ1-2; the match to TRBD1 covers 8 bases. The CDR3 contains 12 residues. J was trimmed by 7 bases and V by 11 bases; bases with no gene match: 9. Germline CDR1 SEHNR, CDR2 FQNEAQ (reference sequence). CDR3 nucleotide sequence: TGTGCCTTACCCGACAGGGGAGCTGGCTACACCTTC. It codes for CALPDRGAGYTF.

The rearrangement uses TRBV12-3 or TRBV12-4 and TRBJ1-4, with D tentatively TRBD1 (5 bases). V was pared by 5 bases and J by 5 bases, with 9 bases between. This CDR3 is 13 amino acids long. CDR3 sequence reads: CASSATENEKLFF. DNA of the CDR3: TGTGCCAGCAGTGCGACAGAGAATGAAAAACTGTTTTTT.

This clone was seen more than once but under ten times. The chain links TRBV9 to TRBJ1-5, with TRBD1 identical over 8 bases. CDR1 is SGDLS, CDR2 YYNGEE, per germline. This CDR3 has 15 residues. Trimming took 6 bases from V and 0 from J; bases not matched to a gene: 5. CDR3 loop: CASNFQGASNQPQHF. DNA for the CDR3: TGTGCCAGCAACTTCCAGGGGGCTAGCAATCAGCCCCAGCATTTT.

V and J are TRBV19 and TRBJ1-2; D remains ambiguous. V lost 4 bases and J lost 0, with 6 bases in between. CDR1 is LNHDA and CDR2 is SQIVND in the germline V gene (reference sequence). This CDR3 spans 13 amino acids. CDR3 in amino acids: CASSTSANYGYTF. The CDR3 DNA is TGTGCCAGTAGTACCAGCGCTAACTATGGCTACACCTTC.

The chain is built from TRBV24-1 and TRBJ1-2; 7 bases align to TRBD1. The CDR3 loop spans 13 amino acids. The trim removed 4 bases at V and 8 bases at J, leaving 6 bases unmatched. Looked up from germline, CDR1 is KGHDR and CDR2 is SFDVKD. The CDR3 sequence is CATSETGVRGYTF. As DNA, the CDR3 is TGTGCCACCAGTGAAACAGGGGTACGAGGCTACACCTTC.

This clone has only one observation. This chain joins TRBV2 and TRBJ1-5, with 8 nucleotides matching TRBD1. In germline, CDR1 is SNHLY, CDR2 FYNNEI. Losses at the gene ends were 4 bases for V and 3 bases for J; bases not matched to a gene: 8. The CDR3 is made up of 16 amino acids. The CDR3 bases are TGTGCCAGCAGTGTTATGAGACAGGGGTACAATCAGCCCCAGCATTTT. This gives the protein CASSVMRQGYNQPQHF. Based on the CDR3 plus reference TRBV2 and TRBJ1-5, the full variable domain is EPEVTQTPSHQVTQMGQEVILRCVPISNHLYFYWYRQILGQKVEFLVSFYNNEISEKSEIFDDQFSVERPDGSNFTLKIRSTKLEDSAMYFCASSVMRQGYNQPQHFGDGTRLSIL.